This T cell receptor beta chain derives from a study of metastatic and nonmetastatic thyroid tumors. No treatment of any kind had been given to any patient before thyroid surgery. MiXCR was used by TCRdb to re-call the PCR reads. The sample records about 16,000 clones, roughly 32% being singletons. The CDR3 spans 13 residues. Deletions cut 3 bases from V and 7 bases from J, with 9 bases between. Per germline, CDR1 LNHDA and CDR2 SQIVND (reference sequence). The TCR comes from a female donor with papillary thyroid cancer or a benign thyroid nodule (not recorded which). Some clones in this sample may be carry-over from other donors' samples. The specimen sequenced was tumor tissue. V is TRBV19 and J is TRBJ1-4, with D possibly being TRBD1 (5 bases). The CDR3 here is CASSISGFEKLFF. Written as DNA, the CDR3 is TGTGCCAGTAGTATTTCAGGGTTTGAAAAACTGTTTTTT.